What follows are 23 T cell receptor beta chains derived from one specimen sequenced in a study of cytomegalovirus exposure and HLA in healthy donors (dated by TCRdb to the late 2010s). Libraries were constructed by the immunoSEQ multiplex PCR assay. Imported from immuneACCESS, the table was reduced by TCRdb to in-frame sequences with V and J called. These copies leave out some clones; in studies compared against another copy, an unresolved V gene accounts for under half, and the cause of the remainder is not known. In all, the sample holds approximately 150,000 clones, and around nine tenths of those were seen once. The ten most abundant clones make up more than 2.5% of the sample. The source material was PBMCs. Every receptor here comes from a woman between 18 and 29 years old in good health and CMV-seropositive.

This chain joins TRBV5-4 and TRBJ2-3; a weak D match, TRBD2 (6 bases). The CDR3 consists of 17 residues. Germline CDR1 SGHNT, CDR2 YYREEE (reference sequence). The V gene lost 4 bases and the J gene lost 7 bases, with 25 bases spanning the gap. DNA for the CDR3: TGTGCCAGCAGCCCACGATCCGGGGGAGCACTGAAGTATACGCAGTATTTT. This gives the protein CASSPRSGGALKYTQYF.

This clone has a single count. The CDR3 DNA follows: TGTGCCAGCTCACCCAACACAGGTAACACTGAAGCTTTCTTT. This encodes CASSPNTGNTEAFF. The chain uses TRBV18 and TRBJ1-1; D is perhaps TRBD1 (5 bases). The germline V and J ends were trimmed by 3 bases and 2 bases, with 10 bases remaining between them. The CDR3 extends over 14 amino acids. Germline CDR1 is KGHSH and CDR2 is LQKENI.

In this sample, this clone turned up once. The chain uses TRBV30 and TRBJ2-1; 12 nucleotides line up with TRBD1. Germline-derived CDR1 and CDR2 are GTSNPN and SVGIG (reference sequence). V shed 5 bases, J shed 10 bases, and the junction held 6 bases outside the gene matches. The CDR3 contains 13 residues. CDR3 residues: CAWGGQGAGEQFF. The DNA of the CDR3 is TGTGCCTGGGGGGGACAGGGGGCAGGAGAGCAGTTCTTC.

The V and J genes are TRBV5-1 and TRBJ2-3, with a weak D call TRBD2 (6 bases). CDR1 SGHRS and CDR2 YFSETQ come from the germline V gene. V shed 1 base and J shed 5 bases, with 17 bases lying between them. The length of the CDR3 is 16 residues. DNA for the CDR3: TGCGCCAGCAGCTTGATTCTGGGGGGAGTTCAAGATACGCAGTATTTT. It yields the protein CASSLILGGVQDTQYF.

The chain uses TRBV28 and TRBJ2-7; D might be TRBD1 (6 bases). Looked up from germline, CDR1 is MDHEN and CDR2 is SYDVKM. This CDR3 region has 14 residues. Trimming pared 2 bases from V and 2 bases from J, leaving 10 bases between. The CDR3 DNA reads TGTGCCAGCAGTTTACCCAGGGGACCCTACGAGCAGTACTTC. It encodes CASSLPRGPYEQYF.

This chain joins TRBV18 and TRBJ2-5; D ambiguous. The CDR3 contains 14 residues. The germline gives CDR1 KGHSH, CDR2 LQKENI. Trimming took 0 bases from V and 10 from J, leaving 15 bases between them. CDR3 DNA: TGTGCCAGCTCACCACCGAGGCCAACTGAGGTCCAGTACTTC. Translating it yields CASSPPRPTEVQYF.

The rearrangement joins TRBV13 to TRBJ1-2; no definite D call. From germline, CDR1 is PRHDT and CDR2 FYEKMQ (reference sequence). Trimming removed 4 bases at V and 5 bases at J, with 17 bases between. This CDR3 has 15 residues. The CDR3 sequence: CASSSSDLIWYGYTF. CDR3 nucleotides: TGTGCCAGCAGCTCTTCCGACTTAATTTGGTATGGCTACACCTTC.

Only one count was recorded for this clone. This chain uses TRBV4-1 with TRBJ2-7; unclear D gene. The germline CDR1 and CDR2 sequences are MGHRA and YSYEKL. The CDR3 covers 13 residues. V dropped 1 base and J dropped 4 bases, with 8 bases sitting between them. CDR3 nucleotide sequence: TGCGCCAGCAGCCAAGCACGAGGTTACGAGCAGTACTTC. Encoded protein: CASSQARGYEQYF.

The chain uses TRBV28 and TRBJ2-7; D is perhaps TRBD1 (6 bases). The CDR3 is made up of 12 amino acids. Between the trimmed V and J ends, which lost 7 bases and 6 bases, there was a span of 13 bases. CDR1 and CDR2 from the germline V gene are MDHEN and SYDVKM. This CDR3 reads CASKGVDTEQYF. The CDR3 bases are TGTGCCAGCAAGGGGGTGGATACCGAGCAGTACTTC. Variable domain in full (rest from reference TRBV28 and TRBJ2-7): DVKVTQSSRYLVKRTGEKVFLECVQDMDHENMFWYRQDPGLGLRLIYFSYDVKMKEKGDIPEGYSVSREKKERFSLILESASTNQTSMYLCASKGVDTEQYFGPGTRLTVT.

This clone is a singleton in its sample. V and J are TRBV2 and TRBJ2-5; TRBD1 aligns across 10 bases. CDR3 length: 15 amino acids. Germline-derived CDR1 and CDR2 are SNHLY and FYNNEI. J lost 2 bases, V lost 6 bases, and 6 bases had no gene match. The CDR3 region is CASSWTGGIQETQYF. The DNA for the CDR3 is TGTGCCAGCAGCTGGACAGGGGGGATACAAGAGACCCAGTACTTC.

The chain is built from TRBV25-1 and TRBJ2-3; 9 bases match TRBD2. This CDR3 spans 15 amino acids. V shed 10 bases and J 1 base; nucleotides not matched to a gene: 9. Germline V gene lookup returns CDR1 MGHDK and CDR2 SYGVNS. The CDR3 region has the DNA TGTGCCAAAACTCCGCTAGCGGGACGCACAGATACGCAGTATTTT. Its protein is CAKTPLAGRTDTQYF.

This chain joins TRBV6-6 and TRBJ1-2; D is possibly TRBD1 (6 bases). V dropped 6 bases and J dropped 0 bases, with 14 bases sitting between them. The germline V gene encodes CDR1 MNHNY and CDR2 SVGAGI (reference sequence). The CDR3 runs 15 residues. CDR3 bases: TGTGCCAGCAGAGGATCGGACAGATCTAACTATGGCTACACCTTC. Translating gives CASRGSDRSNYGYTF.

The CDR3 sequence is CASSRAGEPPNYGYTF. CDR3 DNA: TGTGCCAGCAGCCGGGCCGGGGAACCACCTAACTATGGCTACACCTTC. The rearrangement links TRBV11-3 to TRBJ1-2; D gene uncertain. CDR3 size: 16 residues. The germline V and J ends were trimmed by 5 bases and 0 bases, with 16 bases remaining between them. The germline gives CDR1 SGHNT, CDR2 YENEEA.

The CDR3 region has the DNA TGTGCCAGCAGCTTATTCCTCACCGAGGATACGCAGTATTTT. It encodes CASSLFLTEDTQYF. The J gene is TRBJ2-3, the V gene TRBV5-4; D unclear. CDR3 length: 14 residues. The germline V gene has CDR1 SGHNT and CDR2 YYREEE (reference sequence). V was pared by 2 bases and J by 6 bases, with 13 bases between.

This chain connects TRBV2 to TRBJ1-2, with 7 nucleotides matching TRBD1. The CDR3 consists of 12 residues. Trimming removed 3 bases from V and 6 bases from J; junction bases left unmatched: 1. Germline CDR1 and CDR2: SNHLY and FYNNEI. CDR3 region: CASSDRGNGYTF. Here the CDR3 DNA reads TGTGCCAGCAGTGACAGGGGGAATGGCTACACCTTC.

The V and J genes are TRBV7-4 and TRBJ1-1, with D possibly being TRBD1 (6 bases). Trimming removed 8 bases from V and 3 bases from J, with 25 bases in between. CDR1 and CDR2 (germline): SGHVT, SQSDAQ. This CDR3 comprises 17 residues. The CDR3 loop reads CASGTPLQDGGDTEAFF. CDR3 nucleotide sequence: TGTGCCAGCGGAACCCCCCTCCAGGATGGGGGCGACACTGAAGCTTTCTTT.

The chain uses TRBV9 and TRBJ2-7, with 10 bases matching TRBD2. Trimming at V came to 4 bases and at J to 0 bases, leaving 16 bases not matched to a gene. Germline CDR1 reads SGDLS; CDR2 reads YYNGEE. The CDR3 is 19 amino acids. The CDR3, as DNA: TGTGCCAGCAGCTCCCCTCCCGCGGCTAGCGGGAGTTACTCCTACGAGCAGTACTTC. It codes for CASSSPPAASGSYSYEQYF.

The genes are TRBV5-1 and TRBJ1-5; possibly TRBD1 for D (5 bases). Germline lookup yields CDR1 SGHRS and CDR2 YFSETQ. V was cut by 3 bases and J by 10 bases, with 17 bases left in between. The CDR3 spans 14 residues. CDR3 protein: CASSSAGSQGPQHF. CDR3 nucleotides: TGCGCCAGCAGCTCCGCAGGGTCTCAGGGACCCCAGCATTTT.

CDR3 residues: CASSPRGAGVNEQFF. The CDR3 DNA sequence: TGTGCCAGCTCACCACGTGGGGCGGGAGTAAATGAGCAGTTCTTC. The rearrangement links TRBV18 to TRBJ2-1, with 7 bases fitting TRBD2. The J segment lost 7 bases and the V segment lost 1 base, leaving 7 bases of the junction unmatched. The CDR3 is 15 amino acids. CDR1 is KGHSH and CDR2 is LQKENI in the germline V gene.

The J gene is TRBJ1-2, the V gene TRBV6-1, with D possibly being TRBD1 (6 bases). Germline CDR1 MNHNS, CDR2 SASEGT. The CDR3 is 13 residues long. Trimming took 6 bases from V and 4 from J, leaving 12 bases between them. Written as DNA, the CDR3 is TGTGCCAGCAGCCCACAGGGAATCTATGGCTACACCTTC. Translated, it gives CASSPQGIYGYTF.

The genes are TRBV28 and TRBJ2-5, with 12 bases fitting TRBD1. There are 14 residues in the CDR3. The ends lost 5 bases at V and 3 bases at J; junction bases unmatched: 1. CDR1 is MDHEN and CDR2 is SYDVKM in the germline V gene. CDR3 bases: TGTGCCAGCAGTGGGACAGGGGGCGAAGAGACCCAGTACTTC. This encodes CASSGTGGEETQYF.

The chain has TRBV28 and TRBJ1-1; 7 bases are shared with TRBD1. This CDR3 region has 13 residues. Germline CDR1 and CDR2: MDHEN and SYDVKM. J lost 1 base, V lost 5 bases, and 1 base had no gene match. Here the CDR3 DNA reads TGTGCCAGCAGTCCAGGGGGGAACACTGAAGCTTTCTTT. Its protein product is CASSPGGNTEAFF.

The rearrangement links TRBV28 to TRBJ2-1; 8 bases map to TRBD2. Trimming cost V 2 bases and J 9 bases; bases outside gene matches: 3. CDR3 length: 13 amino acids. Germline values: CDR1 MDHEN, CDR2 SYDVKM. The CDR3 loop reads CASSLPGGGEQFF. The CDR3 bases are TGTGCCAGCAGTTTACCCGGGGGGGGTGAGCAGTTCTTC.